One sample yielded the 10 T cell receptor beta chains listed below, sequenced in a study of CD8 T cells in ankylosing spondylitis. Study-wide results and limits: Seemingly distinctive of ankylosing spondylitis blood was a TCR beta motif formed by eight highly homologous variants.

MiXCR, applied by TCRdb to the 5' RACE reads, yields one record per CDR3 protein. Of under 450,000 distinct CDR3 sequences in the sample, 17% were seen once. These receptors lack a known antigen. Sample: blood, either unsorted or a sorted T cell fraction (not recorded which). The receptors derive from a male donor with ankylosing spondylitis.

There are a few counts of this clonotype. The CDR3: CASSLSLTHEQYF. The CDR3 region has the DNA TGTGCCAGTAGCTTATCCCTAACCCACGAGCAGTACTTC. The chain is built from TRBV19 and TRBJ2-7, with no clear D. Looked up from germline, CDR1 is LNHDA and CDR2 is SQIVND (reference sequence). V was cut by 6 bases and J by 5 bases, with 14 bases left in between. The CDR3 sequence is 13 residues long.

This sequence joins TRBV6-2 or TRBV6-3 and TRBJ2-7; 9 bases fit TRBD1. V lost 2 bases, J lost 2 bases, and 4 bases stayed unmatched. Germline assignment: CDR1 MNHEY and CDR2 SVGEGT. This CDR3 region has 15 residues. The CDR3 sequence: CASSYGTGRPYEQYF. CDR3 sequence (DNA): TGTGCCAGCAGTTACGGGACAGGGAGGCCCTACGAGCAGTACTTC.

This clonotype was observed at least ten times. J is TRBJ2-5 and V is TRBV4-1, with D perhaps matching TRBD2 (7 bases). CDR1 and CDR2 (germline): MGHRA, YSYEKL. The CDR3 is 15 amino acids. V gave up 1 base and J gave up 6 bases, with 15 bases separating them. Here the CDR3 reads CASSQGGGGTKTQYF. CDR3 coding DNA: TGCGCCAGCAGCCAAGGTGGGGGGGGCACGAAGACCCAGTACTTC.

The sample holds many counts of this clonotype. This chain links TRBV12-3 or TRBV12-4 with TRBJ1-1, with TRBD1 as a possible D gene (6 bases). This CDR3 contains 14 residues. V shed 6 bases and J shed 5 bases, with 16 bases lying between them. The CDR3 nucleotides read TGTGCCAGCAGATTCACAGGGTCTAAGACTGAAGCTTTCTTT. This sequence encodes CASRFTGSKTEAFF.

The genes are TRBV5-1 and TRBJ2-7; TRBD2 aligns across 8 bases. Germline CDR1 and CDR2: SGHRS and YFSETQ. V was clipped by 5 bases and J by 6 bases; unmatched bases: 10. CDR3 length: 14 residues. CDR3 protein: CASSGGGLLSEQYF. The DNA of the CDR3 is TGCGCCAGCAGTGGCGGGGGGCTTCTCTCCGAGCAGTACTTC.

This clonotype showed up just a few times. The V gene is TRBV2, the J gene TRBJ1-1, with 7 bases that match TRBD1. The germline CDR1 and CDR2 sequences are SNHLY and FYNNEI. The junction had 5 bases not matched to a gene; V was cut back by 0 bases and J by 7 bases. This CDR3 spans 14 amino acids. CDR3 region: CASSEARGGYEAFF. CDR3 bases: TGTGCCAGCAGTGAAGCACGAGGGGGCTATGAAGCTTTCTTT.

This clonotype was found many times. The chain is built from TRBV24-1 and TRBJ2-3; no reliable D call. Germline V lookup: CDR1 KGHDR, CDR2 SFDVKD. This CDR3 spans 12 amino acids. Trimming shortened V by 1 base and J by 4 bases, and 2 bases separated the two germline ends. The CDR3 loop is CATSDFSDTQYF. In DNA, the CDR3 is TGTGCCACCAGTGATTTTTCAGATACGCAGTATTTT.

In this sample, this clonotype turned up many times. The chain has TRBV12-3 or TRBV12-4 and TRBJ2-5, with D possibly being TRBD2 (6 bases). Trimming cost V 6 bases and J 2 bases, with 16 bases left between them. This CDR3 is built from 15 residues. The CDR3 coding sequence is TGTGCCAGCAGATTCCTTGGGACTGGTCAAGAGACCCAGTACTTC. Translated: CASRFLGTGQETQYF.

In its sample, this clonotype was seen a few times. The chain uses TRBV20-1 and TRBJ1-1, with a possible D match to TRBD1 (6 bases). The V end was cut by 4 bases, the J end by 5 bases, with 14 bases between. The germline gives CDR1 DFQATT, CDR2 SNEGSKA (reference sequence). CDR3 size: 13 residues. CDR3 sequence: CSAKTGLETEAFF. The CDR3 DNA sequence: TGCAGTGCTAAAACAGGGCTCGAGACTGAAGCTTTCTTT.

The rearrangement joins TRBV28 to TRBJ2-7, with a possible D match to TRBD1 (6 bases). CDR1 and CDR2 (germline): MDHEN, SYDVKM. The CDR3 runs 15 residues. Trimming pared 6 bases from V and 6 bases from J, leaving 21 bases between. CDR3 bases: TGTGCCAGCAGCCAAGGGGGTGCAGCCAAGGCCGAGCAGTACTTC. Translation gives CASSQGGAAKAEQYF.